A selection of T cell receptor beta chains follows, all from one sample in a study of blood T cell repertoires in COVID-19. Repertoires were generated with immunoSEQ multiplex PCR, while TCRdb's copy carries only in-frame clones and drops some. The data hold 150,000 or so clones, with 80% to 90% observed a single time. Input material: peripheral blood. These receptors all stem from a man in his 60s with COVID-19, enrolled during active disease. The CDR3 runs from the conserved cysteine through the conserved F or W. A D gene is named only where the DNA matches it firmly. Rows may omit the clone size; those that give it use once, few, many or a size class.

clone_size j_call v_call d_call cdr3_aa cdr3_nt
. TRBJ1-2 TRBV5-1 TRBD1 CASSQSPWTGENYGYTF TGCGCCAGCAGCCAATCTCCCTGGACAGGGGAAAACTATGGCTACACCTTC
once TRBJ1-3 TRBV5-1 . CASSLEQGSGNTIYF TGCGCCAGCAGCTTGGAGCAGGGCTCTGGAAACACCATATATTTT
. TRBJ1-5 TRBV4-1 . CASSQDPRSNQPQHF TGCGCCAGCAGCCAAGATCCGAGGAGCAATCAGCCCCAGCATTTT
. TRBJ2-2 TRBV15 . CATSRVGQVNTGELFF TGTGCCACCAGCAGAGTGGGGCAGGTGAACACCGGGGAGCTGTTTTTT
. TRBJ2-2 TRBV7-2 TRBD1 CASSLIGQGNTGELFF TGTGCCAGCAGCTTAATCGGACAGGGAAATACCGGGGAGCTGTTTTTT
. TRBJ2-5 TRBV15 TRBD1 CATSREGQGGETQYF TGTGCCACCAGCAGAGAGGGACAGGGAGGAGAGACCCAGTACTTC
. TRBJ2-7 TRBV18 . CASSPQSYEQYF TGTGCCAGCTCACCACAGAGCTACGAGCAGTACTTC
. TRBJ1-1 TRBV4-3 . CASSQAEGRRQKAFF TGCGCCAGCAGCCAAGCTGAGGGCCGACGACAAAAAGCTTTCTTT
. TRBJ2-2 TRBV9 TRBD1 CASSAPGWGTGHTGELFF TGTGCCAGCAGCGCCCCGGGGTGGGGGACAGGACACACCGGGGAGCTGTTTTTT
. TRBJ2-4 TRBV20-1 . CSGAPKNIQYF TGCAGCGGAGCTCCCAAAAACATTCAGTACTTC
. TRBJ1-1 TRBV27 TRBD1 CASSVTGVRAEAFF TGTGCCAGCAGTGTTACAGGGGTTAGAGCTGAAGCTTTCTTT
once TRBJ1-2 TRBV2 TRBD1 CASSLYRDRGGGYTF TGTGCCAGCAGCCTCTACCGGGACAGGGGCGGCGGCTACACCTTC
. TRBJ2-1 TRBV24-1 . CATSQYNEQFF TGTGCCACCAGTCAGTACAATGAGCAGTTCTTC
. TRBJ2-7 TRBV18 . CASSPRGGDSYEQYF TGTGCCAGCTCCCCAAGGGGGGGGGACTCCTACGAGCAGTACTTC
. TRBJ1-6 TRBV3-1/TRBV3-2 TRBD1 CASTQGAQSSPLHF TGTGCCAGCACCCAGGGGGCGCAGAGCTCACCCCTCCACTTT
. TRBJ1-4 TRBV6-2/TRBV6-3 TRBD1 CASSSRDRGEKLFF TGTGCCAGCAGTTCGAGGGACAGAGGGGAAAAACTGTTTTTT
. TRBJ2-2 TRBV2 . CASTLPGELFF TGTGCCAGCACCCTTCCCGGGGAGCTGTTTTTT
. TRBJ1-2 TRBV4-1 TRBD1 CASSQDGRGQGVYTF TGCGCCAGCAGCCAAGATGGGCGGGGACAGGGAGTCTACACCTTC
. TRBJ1-2 TRBV29-1 . CSVLPGGDYGYTF TGCAGCGTCTTACCGGGCGGGGACTATGGCTACACCTTC
. TRBJ2-5 TRBV10-3 TRBD1 CAIGQGGEETQYF TGTGCCATCGGACAGGGGGGGGAAGAGACCCAGTACTTC
. TRBJ2-7 TRBV2 . CASRSVYEQYF TGTGCCAGCAGGTCCGTCTACGAGCAGTACTTC
once TRBJ1-6 TRBV6-5 . CASSSQGYNSPLHF TGTGCCAGCAGTTCACAGGGCTATAATTCACCCCTCCACTTT
. TRBJ2-7 TRBV29-1 TRBD1 CSGILGVGQGDEQYF TGCAGCGGCATTCTAGGAGTGGGACAGGGGGACGAGCAGTACTTC
. TRBJ1-1 TRBV5-1 . CASSQTTTNTEAFF TGCGCCAGCTCCCAGACAACAACGAACACTGAAGCTTTCTTT
. TRBJ1-2 TRBV7-9 . CASSLAGTNYGYTF TGTGCCAGCAGTCTAGCCGGCACTAACTATGGCTACACCTTC
. TRBJ2-2 TRBV5-1 . CASSLGGTKNTGELFF TGCGCCAGCAGCTTGGGAGGGACAAAGAACACCGGGGAGCTGTTTTTT
. TRBJ1-1 TRBV6-1 TRBD1 CASRESSWTGINTEAFF TGTGCCAGCAGGGAATCTAGCTGGACAGGAATAAACACTGAAGCTTTCTTT
. TRBJ1-1 TRBV6-2/TRBV6-3 TRBD1 CASSFLQGHLNTEAFF TGTGCCAGCAGTTTCCTACAGGGGCACTTGAACACTGAAGCTTTCTTT
. TRBJ2-2 TRBV10-1 . CASSGFGTGANTGELFF TGCGCCAGCAGTGGCTTTGGGACTGGCGCGAACACCGGGGAGCTGTTTTTT
. TRBJ1-6 TRBV5-1 . CASSPNPRDSSYNSPLHF TGCGCCAGCAGCCCAAATCCTCGGGATAGCTCCTATAATTCACCCCTCCACTTT
. TRBJ1-4 TRBV6-1 . CASSEGQGSNEKLFF TGTGCCAGCAGTGAAGGGCAGGGAAGTAATGAAAAACTGTTTTTT
. TRBJ1-5 TRBV6-5 TRBD1 CASSTGTENQPQHF TGTGCCAGCAGCACCGGGACAGAGAATCAGCCCCAGCATTTT
. TRBJ1-5 TRBV4-1 TRBD1 CASSQGTGGYSNQPQHF TGCGCCAGCAGCCAAGGGACAGGGGGATATAGCAATCAGCCCCAGCATTTT
. TRBJ1-1 TRBV5-1 TRBD1 CASSLGTGFVSEAFF TGCGCCAGCAGCTTGGGGACAGGATTTGTCTCTGAAGCTTTCTTT
. TRBJ2-1 TRBV6-6 TRBD1 CASSRQGQYEQFF TGTGCCAGCAGTCGACAGGGGCAGTATGAGCAGTTCTTC
. TRBJ1-1 TRBV27 . CASSPGTPQGNTEAFF TGTGCCAGCAGTCCCGGGACACCCCAGGGGAACACTGAAGCTTTCTTT
. TRBJ2-4 TRBV10-3 . CAISESPVVSIQYF TGTGCCATCAGTGAGAGCCCCGTTGTTTCTATTCAGTACTTC
. TRBJ1-1 TRBV6-5 TRBD1 CASRRRTGGDTEAFF TGTGCCAGTAGGCGTAGGACAGGGGGCGACACTGAAGCTTTCTTT